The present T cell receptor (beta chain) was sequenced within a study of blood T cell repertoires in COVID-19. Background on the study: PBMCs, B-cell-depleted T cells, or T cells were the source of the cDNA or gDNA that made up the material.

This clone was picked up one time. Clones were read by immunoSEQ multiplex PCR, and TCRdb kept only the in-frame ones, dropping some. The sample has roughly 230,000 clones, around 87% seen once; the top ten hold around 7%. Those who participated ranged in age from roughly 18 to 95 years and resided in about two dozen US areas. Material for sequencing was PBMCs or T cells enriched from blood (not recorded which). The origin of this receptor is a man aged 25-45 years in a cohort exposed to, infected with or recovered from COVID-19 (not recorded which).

The CDR3, as DNA: TGTGCCAGCTCACCCCCGGGGGTTAGCGGGATTTACGAGCAGTACTTC. Its protein is CASSPPGVSGIYEQYF. This chain joins TRBV18 and TRBJ2-7, with 8 bases fitting TRBD2. V trimming: 3 bases; J trimming: 4 bases; junction bases outside the gene matches: 11. CDR3 length: 16 residues. The V gene's germline CDR1 is KGHSH and CDR2 LQKENI. Combining the CDR3 with reference TRBV18 and TRBJ2-7 gives the whole variable domain NAGVMQNPRHLVRRRGQEARLRCSPMKGHSHVYWYRQLPEEGLKFMVYLQKENIIDESGMPKERFSAEFPKEGPSILRIQQVVRGDSAAYFCASSPPGVSGIYEQYFGPGTRLTVT.